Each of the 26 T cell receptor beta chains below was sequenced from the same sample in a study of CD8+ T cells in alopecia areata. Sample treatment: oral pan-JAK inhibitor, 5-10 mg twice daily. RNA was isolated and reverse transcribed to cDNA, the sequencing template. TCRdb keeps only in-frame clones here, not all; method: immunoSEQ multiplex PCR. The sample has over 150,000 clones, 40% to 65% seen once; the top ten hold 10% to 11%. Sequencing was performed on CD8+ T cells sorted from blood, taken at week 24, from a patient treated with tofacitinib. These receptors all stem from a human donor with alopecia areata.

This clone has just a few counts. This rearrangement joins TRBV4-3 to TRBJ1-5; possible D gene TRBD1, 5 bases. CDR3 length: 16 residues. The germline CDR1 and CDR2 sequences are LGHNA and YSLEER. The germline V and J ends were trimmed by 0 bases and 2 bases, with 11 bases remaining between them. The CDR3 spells CASSQDRGSRNQPQHF. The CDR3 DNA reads TGCGCCAGCAGCCAAGATCGGGGCAGCCGCAATCAGCCCCAGCATTTT.

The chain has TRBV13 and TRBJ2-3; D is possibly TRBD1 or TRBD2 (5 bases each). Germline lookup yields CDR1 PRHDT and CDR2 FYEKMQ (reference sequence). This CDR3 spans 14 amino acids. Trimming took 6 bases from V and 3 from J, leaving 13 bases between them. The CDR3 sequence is CASSSPGRTDTQYF. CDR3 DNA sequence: TGTGCCAGCAGTTCGCCGGGGCGGACAGATACGCAGTATTTT.

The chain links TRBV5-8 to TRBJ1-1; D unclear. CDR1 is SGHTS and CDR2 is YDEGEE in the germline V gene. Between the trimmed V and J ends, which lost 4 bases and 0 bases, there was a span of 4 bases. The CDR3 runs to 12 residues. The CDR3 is CASSPVNTEAFF. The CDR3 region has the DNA TGTGCCAGCAGCCCAGTGAACACTGAAGCTTTCTTT.

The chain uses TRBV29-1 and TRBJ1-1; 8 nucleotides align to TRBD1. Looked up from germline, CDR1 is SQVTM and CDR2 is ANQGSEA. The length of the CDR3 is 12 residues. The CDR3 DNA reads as TGCACCGATGGGACAGGAGACGGGGAAGCTTTCTTT. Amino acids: CTDGTGDGEAFF. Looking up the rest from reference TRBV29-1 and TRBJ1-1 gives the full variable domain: SAVISQKPSRDICQRGTSLTIQCQVDSQVTMMFWYRQQPGQSLTLIATANQGSEATYESGFVIDKFPISRPNLTFSTLTVSNMSPEDSSIYLCTDGTGDGEAFFGQGTRLTVV.

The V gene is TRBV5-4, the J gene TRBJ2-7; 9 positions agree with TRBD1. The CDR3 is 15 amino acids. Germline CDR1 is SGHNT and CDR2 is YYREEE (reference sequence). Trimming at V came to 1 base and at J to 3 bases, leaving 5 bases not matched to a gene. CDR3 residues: CASSLPGQGGYEQYF. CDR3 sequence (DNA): TGTGCCAGCAGCTTGCCGGGACAGGGAGGCTACGAGCAGTACTTC.

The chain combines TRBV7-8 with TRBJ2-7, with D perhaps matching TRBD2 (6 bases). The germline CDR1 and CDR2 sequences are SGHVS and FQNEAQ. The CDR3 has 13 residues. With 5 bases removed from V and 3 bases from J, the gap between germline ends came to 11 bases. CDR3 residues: CASSHLEGYEQYF. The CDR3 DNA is TGTGCCAGCAGCCACCTGGAGGGCTACGAGCAGTACTTC. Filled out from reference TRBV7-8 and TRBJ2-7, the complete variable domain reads GAGVSQSPRYKVAKRGQDVALRCDPISGHVSLFWYQQALGQGPEFLTYFQNEAQLDKSGLPSDRFFAERPEGSVSTLKIQRTQQEDSAVYLCASSHLEGYEQYFGPGTRLTVT.

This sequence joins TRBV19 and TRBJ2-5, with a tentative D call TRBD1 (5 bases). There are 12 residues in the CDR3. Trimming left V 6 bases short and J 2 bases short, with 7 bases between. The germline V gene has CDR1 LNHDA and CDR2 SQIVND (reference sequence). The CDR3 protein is CASRTDQETQYF. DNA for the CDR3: TGTGCCAGTAGGACAGATCAAGAGACCCAGTACTTC. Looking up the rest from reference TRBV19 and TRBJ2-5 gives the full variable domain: DGGITQSPKYLFRKEGQNVTLSCEQNLNHDAMYWYRQDPGQGLRLIYYSQIVNDFQKGDIAEGYSVSREKKESFPLTVTSAQKNPTAFYLCASRTDQETQYFGPGTRLLVL.

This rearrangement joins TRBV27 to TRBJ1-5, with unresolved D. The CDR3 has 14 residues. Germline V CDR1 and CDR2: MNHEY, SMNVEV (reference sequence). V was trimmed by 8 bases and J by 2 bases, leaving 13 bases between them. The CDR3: CASGGLGGNQPQHF. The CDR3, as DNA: TGTGCCAGCGGCGGACTGGGTGGCAATCAGCCCCAGCATTTT.

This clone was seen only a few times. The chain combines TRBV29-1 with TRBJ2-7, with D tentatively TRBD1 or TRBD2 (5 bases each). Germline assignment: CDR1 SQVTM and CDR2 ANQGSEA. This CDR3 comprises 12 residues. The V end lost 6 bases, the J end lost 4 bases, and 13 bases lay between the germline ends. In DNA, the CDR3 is TGCAGCGTATCAGACGAGGGGTACGAGCAGTACTTC. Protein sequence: CSVSDEGYEQYF.

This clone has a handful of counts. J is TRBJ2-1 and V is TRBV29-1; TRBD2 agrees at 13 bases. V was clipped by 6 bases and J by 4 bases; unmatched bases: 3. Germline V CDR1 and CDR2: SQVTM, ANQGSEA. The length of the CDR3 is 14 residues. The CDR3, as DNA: TGCAGCGTGGTGACTAGCGGGGGGTACAATGAGCAGTTCTTC. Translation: CSVVTSGGYNEQFF.

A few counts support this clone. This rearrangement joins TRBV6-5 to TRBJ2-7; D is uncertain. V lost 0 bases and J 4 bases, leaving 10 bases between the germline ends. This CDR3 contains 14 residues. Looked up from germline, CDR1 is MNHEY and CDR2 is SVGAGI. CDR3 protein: CASSYSEDAYEQYF. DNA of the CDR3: TGTGCCAGCAGTTACTCCGAGGACGCTTACGAGCAGTACTTC.

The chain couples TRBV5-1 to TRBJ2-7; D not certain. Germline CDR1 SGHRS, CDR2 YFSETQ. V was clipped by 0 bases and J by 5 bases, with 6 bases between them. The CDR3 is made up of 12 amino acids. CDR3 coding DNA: TGCGCCAGCAGCTTGGTTGGGGACGAGCAGTACTTC. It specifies CASSLVGDEQYF.

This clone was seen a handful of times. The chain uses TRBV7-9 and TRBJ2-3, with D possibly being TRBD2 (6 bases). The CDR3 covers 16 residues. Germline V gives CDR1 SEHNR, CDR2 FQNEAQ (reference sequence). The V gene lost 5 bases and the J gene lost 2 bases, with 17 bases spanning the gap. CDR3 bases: TGTGCCAGCAGCCCTAGTCCCCGGGGGACCACAGATACGCAGTATTTT. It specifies CASSPSPRGTTDTQYF.

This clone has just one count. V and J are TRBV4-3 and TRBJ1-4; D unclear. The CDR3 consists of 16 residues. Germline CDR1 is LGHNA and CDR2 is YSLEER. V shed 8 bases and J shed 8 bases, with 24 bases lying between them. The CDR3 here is CASSQSWGRQQEKLFF. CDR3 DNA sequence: TGCGCCAGCTCCCAATCCTGGGGAAGACAACAGGAAAAACTGTTTTTT.

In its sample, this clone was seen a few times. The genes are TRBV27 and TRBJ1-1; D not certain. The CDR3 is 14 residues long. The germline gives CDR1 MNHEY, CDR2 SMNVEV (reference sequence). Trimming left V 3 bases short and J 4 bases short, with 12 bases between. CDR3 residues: CASSFRSVGTEAFF. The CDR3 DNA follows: TGTGCCAGCAGTTTCCGATCAGTGGGCACTGAAGCTTTCTTT.

CDR3 protein: CASSVNLAGGPDEQFF. The CDR3 DNA follows: TGTGCCAGCAGCGTAAACCTAGCGGGGGGGCCGGATGAGCAGTTCTTC. The chain recombines TRBV9 with TRBJ2-1; 12 nucleotides align to TRBD2. Germline V gives CDR1 SGDLS, CDR2 YYNGEE. The CDR3 is 16 residues long. Unmatched junction bases numbered 7, after V lost 1 base and J lost 8 bases.

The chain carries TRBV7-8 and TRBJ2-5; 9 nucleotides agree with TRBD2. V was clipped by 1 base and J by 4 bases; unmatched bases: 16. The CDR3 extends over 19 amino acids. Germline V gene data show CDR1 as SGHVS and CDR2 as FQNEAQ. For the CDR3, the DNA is TGTGCCAGCAGCTTAGTCCGGCCGAGGGCGGGGGGGCGCTCAGAGACCCAGTACTTC. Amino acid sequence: CASSLVRPRAGGRSETQYF. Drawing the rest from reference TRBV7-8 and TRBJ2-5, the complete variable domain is GAGVSQSPRYKVAKRGQDVALRCDPISGHVSLFWYQQALGQGPEFLTYFQNEAQLDKSGLPSDRFFAERPEGSVSTLKIQRTQQEDSAVYLCASSLVRPRAGGRSETQYFGPGTRLLVL.

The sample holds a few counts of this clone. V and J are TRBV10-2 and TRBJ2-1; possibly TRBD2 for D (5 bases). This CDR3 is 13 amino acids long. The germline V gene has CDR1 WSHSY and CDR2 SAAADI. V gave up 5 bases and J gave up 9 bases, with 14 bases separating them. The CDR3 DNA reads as TGCGCCAGCAGTACAATGAGGGTAGGTGAGCAGTTCTTC. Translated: CASSTMRVGEQFF.

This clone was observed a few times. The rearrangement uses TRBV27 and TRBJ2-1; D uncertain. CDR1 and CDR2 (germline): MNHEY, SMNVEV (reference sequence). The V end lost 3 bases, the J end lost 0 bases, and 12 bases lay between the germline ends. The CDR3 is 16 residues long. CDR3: CASSFTSTHSYNEQFF. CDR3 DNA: TGTGCCAGCAGTTTCACTTCTACCCACTCCTACAATGAGCAGTTCTTC.

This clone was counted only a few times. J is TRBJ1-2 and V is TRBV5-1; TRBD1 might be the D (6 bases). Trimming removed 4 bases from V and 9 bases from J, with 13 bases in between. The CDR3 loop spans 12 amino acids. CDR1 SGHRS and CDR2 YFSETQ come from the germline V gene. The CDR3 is CASSIGRDSYTF. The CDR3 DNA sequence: TGCGCCAGCAGCATAGGCAGGGACAGCTACACCTTC.

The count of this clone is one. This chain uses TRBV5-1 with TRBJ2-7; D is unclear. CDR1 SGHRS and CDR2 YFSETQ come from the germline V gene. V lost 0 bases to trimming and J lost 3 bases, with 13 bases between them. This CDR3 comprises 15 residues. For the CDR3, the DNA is TGCGCCAGCAGCTTGGAACAGCGCTCCCGCTACGAGCAGTACTTC. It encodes CASSLEQRSRYEQYF.

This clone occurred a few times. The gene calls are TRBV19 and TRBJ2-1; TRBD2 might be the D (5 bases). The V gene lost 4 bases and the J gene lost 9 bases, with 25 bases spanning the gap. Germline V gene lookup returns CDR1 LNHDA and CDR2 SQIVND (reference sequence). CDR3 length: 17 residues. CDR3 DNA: TGTGCCAGTAGTAGGTCTACAGCGGTAACGCGAGTTCCTGAGCAGTTCTTC. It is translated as CASSRSTAVTRVPEQFF.

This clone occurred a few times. CDR3 sequence (DNA): TGCAGCGTCACGGGGGGACAGGGGAATGGGGCCAACGTCCTGACTTTC. It yields the protein CSVTGGQGNGANVLTF. The rearrangement joins TRBV29-1 to TRBJ2-6, with 10 positions matching TRBD1. Germline V lookup: CDR1 SQVTM, CDR2 ANQGSEA. J was trimmed by 3 bases and V by 6 bases; bases with no gene match: 8. This CDR3 spans 16 amino acids.

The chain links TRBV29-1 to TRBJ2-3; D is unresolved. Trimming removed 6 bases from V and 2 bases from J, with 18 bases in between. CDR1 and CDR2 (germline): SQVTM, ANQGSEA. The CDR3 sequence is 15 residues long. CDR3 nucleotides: TGCAGCGTCAAGAGCAAACCCGAACCCACAGATACGCAGTATTTT. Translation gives CSVKSKPEPTDTQYF.

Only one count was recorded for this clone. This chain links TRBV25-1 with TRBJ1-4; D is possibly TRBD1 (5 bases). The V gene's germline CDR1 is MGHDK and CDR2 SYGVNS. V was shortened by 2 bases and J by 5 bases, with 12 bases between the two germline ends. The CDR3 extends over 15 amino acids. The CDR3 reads CASSELGTSNEKLFF. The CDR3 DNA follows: TGTGCCAGCAGTGAACTCGGGACGTCAAATGAAAAACTGTTTTTT.

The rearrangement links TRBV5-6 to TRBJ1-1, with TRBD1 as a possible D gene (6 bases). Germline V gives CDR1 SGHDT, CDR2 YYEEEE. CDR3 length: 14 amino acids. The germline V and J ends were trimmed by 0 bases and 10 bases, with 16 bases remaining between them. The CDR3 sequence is CASSLAGGRWPAFF. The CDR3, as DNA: TGTGCCAGCAGCTTGGCGGGGGGGCGCTGGCCAGCTTTCTTT.